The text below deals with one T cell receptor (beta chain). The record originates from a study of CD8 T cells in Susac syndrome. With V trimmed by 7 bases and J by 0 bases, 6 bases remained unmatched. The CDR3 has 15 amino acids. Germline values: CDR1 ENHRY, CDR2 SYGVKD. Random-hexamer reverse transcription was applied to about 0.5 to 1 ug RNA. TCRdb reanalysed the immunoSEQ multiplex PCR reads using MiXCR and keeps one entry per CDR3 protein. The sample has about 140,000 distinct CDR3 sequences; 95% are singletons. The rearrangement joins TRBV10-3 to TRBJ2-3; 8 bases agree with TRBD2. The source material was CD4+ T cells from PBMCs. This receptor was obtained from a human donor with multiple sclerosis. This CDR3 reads CAITYGGASTDTQYF. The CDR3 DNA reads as TGTGCCATCACCTACGGGGGGGCAAGCACAGATACGCAGTATTTT.